Following are 12 T cell receptor beta chains from one sample sequenced in a study of blood T cell repertoires in COVID-19 (TCRdb year 2020). The library was built by means of the immunoSEQ multiplex PCR assay. As stored in TCRdb, this immuneACCESS dataset retains in-frame rearrangements with V and J assigned. A fraction of the clones does not appear; measured against another copy, unresolved V genes explain less than half of the discrepancy, and the remainder lacks a known reason. Across this sample there are around 83,000 clones, with 86% seen only once. Jointly, the top ten make up 27% of the sample. Sample: peripheral blood. The receptors here all came from a man in his fifties or sixties with active or convalescent COVID-19.

This CDR3 is CASSDPFRQENEKLFF. In DNA, the CDR3 is TGTGCCAGCAGTGACCCCTTCCGGCAGGAAAATGAAAAACTGTTTTTT. The V call is TRBV6-1, the J call TRBJ1-4; D not certain. Looked up from germline, CDR1 is MNHNS and CDR2 is SASEGT. V lost 3 bases and J lost 5, with 16 bases in between. The CDR3 covers 16 residues.

J is TRBJ2-1 and V is TRBV28; tentative D call: TRBD1 (6 bases). The ends were cut back, 1 base at V and 8 bases at J, with 15 bases in the middle. The CDR3 runs to 15 residues. The germline CDR1 and CDR2 sequences are MDHEN and SYDVKM. CDR3 DNA: TGTGCCAGCAGTTTATTGGGGGCGGTAAAGGATGAGCAGTTCTTC. Translation: CASSLLGAVKDEQFF.

The chain joins TRBV24-1 to TRBJ2-7, with 9 bases lining up with TRBD2. The germline V gene has CDR1 KGHDR and CDR2 SFDVKD. The CDR3 has 15 amino acids. The trim removed 9 bases at V and 0 bases at J, leaving 8 bases unmatched. As DNA, the CDR3 is TGTGCCACCGGGGCGGGAGGGACCAGCTCCTACGAGCAGTACTTC. Translated, it gives CATGAGGTSSYEQYF.

The chain is built from TRBV5-6 and TRBJ2-5; 7 nucleotides align to TRBD1. CDR1 is SGHDT, CDR2 YYEEEE, per germline. CDR3 length: 14 residues. V was pared by 4 bases and J by 2 bases, with 5 bases of the junction left unmatched. DNA of the CDR3: TGTGCCAGCAGCCGGGGACAGCCTCAAGAGACCCAGTACTTC. Amino acid sequence: CASSRGQPQETQYF.

The chain combines TRBV25-1 with TRBJ2-7; TRBD1 matches at 9 bases. The CDR3 consists of 12 residues. J lost 5 bases, V lost 8 bases, and 4 bases had no gene match. In germline, CDR1 is MGHDK, CDR2 SYGVNS. The CDR3 reads CASWDRADEQYF. The CDR3, as DNA: TGTGCCAGCTGGGACAGGGCGGACGAGCAGTACTTC.

The chain carries TRBV29-1 and TRBJ1-2; 7 bases align to TRBD1. Germline CDR1 SQVTM, CDR2 ANQGSEA. The CDR3 loop spans 15 amino acids. V shed 0 bases and J 8 bases; nucleotides not matched to a gene: 12. The CDR3 loop reads CSVEDPPRQGGGYTF. The CDR3 nucleotides are TGCAGCGTTGAAGATCCTCCCCGACAGGGCGGAGGCTACACCTTC.

The chain couples TRBV5-1 to TRBJ2-5; 7 bases agree with TRBD2. Germline lookup yields CDR1 SGHRS and CDR2 YFSETQ. The CDR3 is 17 amino acids. V lost 0 bases, J lost 3 bases, and 11 bases stayed unmatched. CDR3 coding DNA: TGCGCCAGCAGCTTGGCCGGACTAGGAGTAAAAGAAGAGACCCAGTACTTC. Encoded protein: CASSLAGLGVKEETQYF.

The rearrangement uses TRBV20-1 and TRBJ2-7; D ambiguous. Trimming took off 6 bases at V and 3 bases at J, with 9 bases between the two ends. The CDR3 is 11 amino acids. Germline CDR1 is DFQATT and CDR2 is SNEGSKA (reference sequence). The chain's CDR3 is CSAKRVYEQYF. In nucleotides, the CDR3 is TGCAGTGCCAAACGGGTCTACGAGCAGTACTTC.

The chain employs TRBV10-3 and TRBJ1-2; 7 positions match TRBD1. This CDR3 is 14 amino acids long. Germline values: CDR1 ENHRY, CDR2 SYGVKD. J gave up 0 bases and V 3 bases, and 1 base lay outside the gene matches. This chain's CDR3 is CAISEGQANYGYTF. The CDR3 DNA reads as TGTGCCATCAGTGAAGGACAGGCTAACTATGGCTACACCTTC.

J is TRBJ2-7 and V is TRBV14; D might be TRBD1 (5 bases). CDR1 and CDR2 from the germline V gene are SGHDN and FVKESK. The CDR3 has 18 amino acids. V was trimmed by 0 bases and J by 7 bases, leaving 25 bases between them. The CDR3, as DNA: TGTGCCAGCAGCCAAGAGAGAGTTTGGAGCCCTAGGGGCTGGGAGCAGTACTTC. Translation gives CASSQERVWSPRGWEQYF.

For this clone: Other DNA variants within this sample encode the same CDR3. The chain uses TRBV6-5 and TRBJ2-7; no clear D gene. Germline CDR1 MNHEY, CDR2 SVGAGI. The CDR3 sequence is 13 residues long. V was shortened by 0 bases and J by 1 base, with 4 bases between the two germline ends. The CDR3: CASSYSRSYEQYF. In DNA, the CDR3 is TGTGCCAGCAGTTACTCGAGATCCTACGAGCAGTACTTC.

This chain joins TRBV19 and TRBJ2-1; a possible D gene is TRBD2 (5 bases). The CDR3 has 13 amino acids. Germline V lookup: CDR1 LNHDA, CDR2 SQIVND (reference sequence). Trimming cost V 0 bases and J 14 bases, with 14 bases left between them. The CDR3 DNA reads TGTGCCAGTAGTATAGATCCGTCGGTCGGGGAGTTCTTC. This codes for CASSIDPSVGEFF.